Reported below is one TCR beta chain. The specificity of this receptor is unknown. The input lacks base qualities; no much larger clone sits a single base away. The entire isolated RNA was reverse transcribed using the High Capacity cDNA Reverse Transcription Kit, and thus expressed TCRB transcripts were sequenced. Deep immunoSEQ sequencing was applied to naive, central memory and regulatory T cell samples, giving an average of around 3.4 million total reads per sample. Sorted cells were lysed in RLT buffer and RNA was extracted with DNase-treated RNeasy Micro or Mini kits, depending on cell number. To prevent cross-contamination, every cell subset was processed on its own, while patient and healthy donor samples were processed together. The immunoSEQ multiplex PCR was used to amplify TCRB sequences from cDNA, yielding 87-bp fragments that span the CDR3 region. Amplicons were sequenced on the Illumina HiSeq platform. Per the authors' processing: Synthetic template baselines were used to correct PCR bias computationally, reads within Hamming distance 2 were collapsed, and singletons that could not be merged were discarded. Reads were aligned against IMGT to assign V, D and J genes, CDR3 length and insertions or deletions at six rearrangement sites. Within each subset, clonotype counts were normalized to sorted cell number, after which true diversity and Gini coefficients were computed with the tcR R package. Repertoire sharing was quantified using the overlap coefficient calculated on TCRB nucleotide sequences. Held by TCRdb, this immuneACCESS table contains in-frame sequences only and omits some clones. Under half of the omission traces to an unresolved V gene where checked; the cause of the rest is unknown. The V and J calls and clone size are taken from that table; D and trimming were inferred from the DNA. Counted in this sample were 93,000 or so clones; 25% to 30% of them appeared once. Roughly 0.5% of the sample lies in the top ten.

The entry originates in a study of beta chain features in type 1 diabetes (dated by TCRdb to 2017 to 2018). Looking at the study overall: Mean age, gender distribution, total cell number and subset yield were not different between patients and healthy donors. A total of over 90,000,000 sorted cells were examined across all samples, and a strong correlation was observed between cell number per subset and RNA yield. The study compared TCRB repertoires of sorted circulating CD4+ T cell subsets between recently diagnosed type 1 diabetes patients and matched healthy donors. Whereas all 28 donors provided naive and central memory subsets, regulatory and stem cell-like memory subsets were isolated from just 8 patients and about eight healthy donors.

Study-level results and caveats: Type 1 diabetes patients showed a moderate but significant shortening of TCRB CDR3 length in all four CD4+ subsets. Naive, central memory and regulatory TCRB repertoires appeared to be more alike among patients than among healthy donors. Shorter templates might have been favored by PCR, but patient and control samples were amplified and corrected together, so both groups would have been affected equally by any skew. At VDJ recombination sites, type 1 diabetes patients had fewer insertions and more deleted nucleotides, which implies abnormalities in thymic rearrangement. Sequencing cDNA rather than genomic DNA could over-represent highly expressing activated cells, although activation and CD3 levels did not differ between groups. Only small numbers of individuals were included in the HLA sub-analyses, which left unresolved whether HLA type had any influence on TCRB rearrangement.

From the cysteine up to the phenylalanine, the CDR3 has a length of 15 residues. This entry keeps only the CDR3 DNA: 45 bases, framed from base 1. The V end gives up 8 bases and the J end 1 base, leaving 8 bases in the junction not matched to a gene. Per the germline V gene (reference sequence), GTSNPN is the CDR1 and SVGIG is the CDR2. From each donor, a single peripheral blood sample of around 120 mL on average was drawn into heparinised tubes. Using a panel that included CD45RO, CCR7, CD25, CD127, CD95 and CD27, naive, central memory, regulatory and stem cell-like memory CD4+ T cells were sorted on a BD FACSAria II. Every sorted population had a purity above 95%. PBMCs were isolated right away by Lymphoprep density gradient centrifugation and were stained directly, without culture. To minimize batch effects, samples were stained and sorted in pairs, one healthy donor with one patient per experiment.

Sequenced input: central memory CD4+ T cells from blood. The clonotype originates from a woman between 18 and 29 years old with type 1 diabetes. The sequence is built from TRBV30 and TRBJ2-1; TRBD2 matches 10 bases in the middle. In nucleotide form, the sequence is TGTGCCGGGTGTAGACTAGCGGGTTCCTACAATGAGCAGTTCTTC. Translation gives CAGCRLAGSYNEQFF.